These 9 T cell receptor beta chains were sequenced from one sample in a study of tumor-infiltrating lymphocytes in primary liver carcinoma. Production of TCR beta cDNA used around 0.45 ug total RNA together with a constant-region primer. Amplification in three nested multiplex PCR rounds with slightly modified ARM-PCR gave rise to TCR beta libraries. In the first two PCR rounds, TRBV1-TRBV30 forward primers were paired with a C-beta reverse primer, and each round lasted roughly 10 cycles. One entry per CDR3 protein, called by TCRdb with MiXCR from the multiplex PCR reads. The table lists 330,000 or so distinct CDR3 sequences, less than 65% of them singletons. Germline DNA was also extracted, while the blood RNA originated from unsorted whole blood. The sample comprised peripheral blood. These receptors all come from a man in his forties or fifties with primary liver carcinoma and hepatitis B virus infection.

This clonotype was seen a single time. A much larger clone lies a single base off, so this may be a read error. The genes are TRBV5-5 and TRBJ2-7; 7 bases match TRBD2. This CDR3 comprises 16 residues. Germline V gene lookup returns CDR1 SGHKS and CDR2 YYEKEE (reference sequence). CDR3 coding DNA: TGTGCCAGCAGCGCTGGGGGGGACCCAGTCTCCTACGAGAAGTACTTC. Residues: CASSAGGDPVSYEKYF.

Concerning this clonotype: An end of the junction differs from the germline gene, which may be a read error. V usage is TRBV5-6 and J usage is TRBJ2-3; the D call may be TRBD1 or TRBD2 (7 bases each). This CDR3 contains 16 residues. CDR1 and CDR2 (germline): SGHDT, YYEEEE. CDR3 bases: TGTGCCAACAGCTTGTATGACAGGGAGGGCACGGATACGCAGTATTTT. Its protein product is CANSLYDREGTDTQYF.

This clonotype has more than one count but fewer than ten. The gene calls are TRBV14 and TRBJ1-1; D possibly corresponds to TRBD1 (6 bases). This CDR3 spans 15 amino acids. The V gene's germline CDR1 is SGHDN and CDR2 FVKESK. Deletions cut 4 bases from V and 5 bases from J, with 17 bases between. CDR3 DNA: TGTGCCAGCAGCCCAACGTGGGGGCGGGGGACTGAAGCTTTCTTT. Residues: CASSPTWGRGTEAFF.

This clonotype has a single count. The rearrangement uses TRBV5-1 and TRBJ2-7; no firm D call. The CDR3 has 12 residues. The ends were cut back, 0 bases at V and 8 bases at J, with 9 bases in the middle. Germline V lookup: CDR1 SGHRS, CDR2 YFSETQ. The CDR3 DNA reads as TGCGCCAGCAGCTTGGAGGGAAGGAAGCAGTACTTC. It encodes CASSLEGRKQYF.

This clonotype is categorized as medium-sized. This rearrangement joins TRBV11-3 to TRBJ2-1, with D tentatively TRBD1 (6 bases). The length of the CDR3 is 15 residues. V lost 1 base and J lost 5, with 12 bases in between. The germline gives CDR1 SGHNT, CDR2 YENEEA. CDR3 in amino acids: CASSLVQGPNNEQFF. The CDR3 DNA follows: TGTGCCAGCAGCTTAGTTCAGGGGCCGAACAATGAGCAGTTCTTC.

About this clonotype itself: One end of the junction is discordant with germline, which a read error may explain. CDR3 residues: CAGRGAETYKQYF. The CDR3 bases are TGTGCCGGCAGGGGGGCGGAAACTTACAAGCAGTACTTC. This rearrangement joins TRBV6-1 to TRBJ2-7; maybe TRBD1 (7 bases). Looked up from germline, CDR1 is MNHNS and CDR2 is SASEGT. There are 13 residues in the CDR3.

About this clonotype itself: This may be a read error: a much more frequent sequence differs by one nucleotide. The rearrangement joins TRBV12-3 or TRBV12-4 to TRBJ2-1; D ambiguous. Trimming removed 0 bases at V and 11 bases at J, with 5 bases between. The CDR3 has 11 residues. The DNA for the CDR3 is TGTGCCAGCAGTTTAGCCTATAAGCAGTTCTTC. This sequence encodes CASSLAYKQFF.

This clonotype was recorded many times. Just one base apart from a much larger clone, this may be a read error. The chain carries TRBV11-2 and TRBJ2-3; D possibly corresponds to TRBD2 (5 bases). From germline, CDR1 is SGHAT and CDR2 FQNNGV. The CDR3 is 12 residues long. The CDR3 region is CVSSLGTGRQYF. CDR3 in DNA: TGTGTCAGCAGCTTAGGAACTGGGAGGCAGTATTTT.

With regard to this clonotype: The germline gene is not matched at one end of the junction; a read error may be the cause. The chain joins TRBV6-1 to TRBJ1-5, with 8 nucleotides matching TRBD1. The CDR3 spans 21 residues. Germline CDR1 is MNHNS and CDR2 is SASEGT. In DNA, the CDR3 is TGTGCCAACAGTGGCAAATACACGGGACAGGCAGGACAGTATAGCAATCAGCCCCAGCATTTT. Amino acids: CANSGKYTGQAGQYSNQPQHF.